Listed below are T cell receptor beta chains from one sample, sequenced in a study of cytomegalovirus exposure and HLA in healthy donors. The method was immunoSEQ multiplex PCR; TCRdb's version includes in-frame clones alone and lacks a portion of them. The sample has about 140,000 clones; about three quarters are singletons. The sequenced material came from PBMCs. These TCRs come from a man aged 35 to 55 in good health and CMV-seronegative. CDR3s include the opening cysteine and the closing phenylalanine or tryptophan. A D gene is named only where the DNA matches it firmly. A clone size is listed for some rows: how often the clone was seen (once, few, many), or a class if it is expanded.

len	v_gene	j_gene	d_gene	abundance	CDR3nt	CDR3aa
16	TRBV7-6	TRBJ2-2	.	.	TGTGCCAGCAGCTTAAGGGGGGGTTCGAACACCGGGGAGCTGTTTTTT	CASSLRGGSNTGELFF
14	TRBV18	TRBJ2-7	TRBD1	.	TGTGCCAGCTCCCCGGGGACAGGCGCACACGAGCAGTACTTC	CASSPGTGAHEQYF
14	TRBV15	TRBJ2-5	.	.	TGTGCCACCAGCAGAGATGGTAGCGGAGAGACCCAGTACTTC	CATSRDGSGETQYF
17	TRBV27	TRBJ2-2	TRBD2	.	TGTGCCAGCAGTTTTCTAGCGGGGGGGCTTAACACCGGGGAGCTGTTTTTT	CASSFLAGGLNTGELFF
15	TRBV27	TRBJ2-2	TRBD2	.	TGTGCCAGCACCTCACTAGCGGGAGGGGCCGGGGAGCTGTTTTTT	CASTSLAGGAGELFF
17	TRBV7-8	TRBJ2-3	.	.	TGTGCCAGCAGCACCAGGATGGGCGAGGGCGTGACAGATACGCAGTATTTT	CASSTRMGEGVTDTQYF
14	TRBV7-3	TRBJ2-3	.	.	TGTGCCAGCGGTCCGGGACACAGCACAGATACGCAGTATTTT	CASGPGHSTDTQYF
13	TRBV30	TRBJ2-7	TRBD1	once	TGTGCCTGGACCGACGGGACAGACTACGAGCAGTACTTC	CAWTDGTDYEQYF
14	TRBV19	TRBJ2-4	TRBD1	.	TGTGCCAGTAGTATAGGGACAGGGGGGTACATTCAGTACTTC	CASSIGTGGYIQYF
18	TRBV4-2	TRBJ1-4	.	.	TGTGCCAGCAGCCAAGAGACAGACCCCTCTGCAACTAATGAAAAACTGTTTTTT	CASSQETDPSATNEKLFF
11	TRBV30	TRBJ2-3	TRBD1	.	TGTGCCCACGAGGGGGCAAATACGCAGTATTTT	CAHEGANTQYF
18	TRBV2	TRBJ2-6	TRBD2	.	TGTGCCAGCACCAAAGGACTAGCGGTGCTCTCTGGGGCCAACGTCCTGACTTTC	CASTKGLAVLSGANVLTF
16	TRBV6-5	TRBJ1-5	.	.	TGTGCCAGCAGTTACTTTGCAGGGGATAGCAATCAGCCCCAGCATTTT	CASSYFAGDSNQPQHF
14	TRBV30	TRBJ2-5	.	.	TGTGCCTGGACTAGCGTATTCTGGGAAGAGACCCAGTACTTC	CAWTSVFWEETQYF
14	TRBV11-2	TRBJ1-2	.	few	TGTGCCAGCAGCAAAACCAGGGCTAACTATGGCTACACCTTC	CASSKTRANYGYTF
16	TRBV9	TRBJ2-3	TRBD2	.	TGTGCCAGCAGCGTAGCGGCTAGCGGGATCACAGATACGCAGTATTTT	CASSVAASGITDTQYF
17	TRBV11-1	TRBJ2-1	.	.	TGTGCCAGCAGCTTATATGGCGGGGCCCTCTCCTACAATGAGCAGTTCTTC	CASSLYGGALSYNEQFF
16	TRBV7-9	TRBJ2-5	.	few	TGTTCCAGCAGCCCTACCCGGCGGGGAGGCCAAGAGACCCAGTACTTC	CSSSPTRRGGQETQYF
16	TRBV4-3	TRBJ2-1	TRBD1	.	TGCGCCAGCAGCCAAGATCGGGACAGGGGGAGGAATGAGCAGTTCTTC	CASSQDRDRGRNEQFF
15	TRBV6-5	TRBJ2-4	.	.	TGTGCCAGCAGTTACGGTGCGGGAACCAAAAACATTCAGTACTTC	CASSYGAGTKNIQYF
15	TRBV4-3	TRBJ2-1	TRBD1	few	TGCGCCAGCAGCCAAGCACAGGGGTGGGGCGATGAGCAGTTCTTC	CASSQAQGWGDEQFF
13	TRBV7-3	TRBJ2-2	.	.	TGTGCCAGCAGCTTTCCAAACACCGGGGAGCTGTTTTTT	CASSFPNTGELFF
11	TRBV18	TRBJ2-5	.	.	TGTGCCAGCTCACCCGAGGGGACCCAGTACTTC	CASSPEGTQYF
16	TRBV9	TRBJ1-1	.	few	TGTGCCAGCAGCCCCCGCGTCGGCGGGGTGGACACTGAAGCTTTCTTT	CASSPRVGGVDTEAFF
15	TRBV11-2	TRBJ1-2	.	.	TGTGCCAGCAGCATTACGGGGGGGGCCCTAGAGGGCTACACCTTC	CASSITGGALEGYTF
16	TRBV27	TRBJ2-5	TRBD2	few	TGTGCCAGCAGTTTCACTATAGCGGGAGTGGTAGAGACCCAGTACTTC	CASSFTIAGVVETQYF
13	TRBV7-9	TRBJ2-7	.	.	TGTGCCCGCCTCGGGTTCCCGGCCTACGAGCAGTACTTC	CARLGFPAYEQYF
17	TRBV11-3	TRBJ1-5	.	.	TGTGCCAGCAGCTTAGATGTTACAGCCAACCCCCAGGAGCCCCAGCATTTT	CASSLDVTANPQEPQHF
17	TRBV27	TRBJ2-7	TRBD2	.	TGTGCCAGCAGTTTTCAAGGGTCCGGCGGGAGGCCCCTCGAGCAGTACTTC	CASSFQGSGGRPLEQYF
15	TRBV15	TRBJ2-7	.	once	TGTGCCACCAGCAGCTGGACATACCTATCCTACGAGCAGTACTTC	CATSSWTYLSYEQYF
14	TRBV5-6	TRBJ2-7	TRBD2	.	TGTGCCAGCACCACTAGCGGGAGGTACCACGAGCAGTACTTC	CASTTSGRYHEQYF
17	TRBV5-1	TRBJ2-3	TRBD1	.	TGCGCCAGCAGCCTGACGGGGACAGAACATAGCACAGATACGCAGTATTTT	CASSLTGTEHSTDTQYF
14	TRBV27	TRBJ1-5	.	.	TGTGCCAGCAGCCCAGGGTTGGAGAATCAGCCCCAGCATTTT	CASSPGLENQPQHF
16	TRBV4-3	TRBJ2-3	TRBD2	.	TGCGCCAGCAGCCGGATTAGCGGGGGGGCGATGGATACGCAGTATTTT	CASSRISGGAMDTQYF
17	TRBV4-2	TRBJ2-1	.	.	TGTGCCAGCAGCCAAGATTCGAACAGGGCAGCGAACAATGAGCAGTTCTTC	CASSQDSNRAANNEQFF
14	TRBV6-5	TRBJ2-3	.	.	TGTGCCAGCAACCCAACAGGGAGCGCAGATACGCAGTATTTT	CASNPTGSADTQYF
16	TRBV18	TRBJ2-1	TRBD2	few	TGTGCCAGCTCACCGGCCCTAGCGGAGACTTACAATGAGCAGTTCTTC	CASSPALAETYNEQFF
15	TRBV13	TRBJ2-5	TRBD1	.	TGTGCCAGCAGCTTAGTGGGACAGGGGCAAGAGACCCAGTACTTC	CASSLVGQGQETQYF
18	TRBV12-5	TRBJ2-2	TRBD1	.	TGTGCTAGTGGTTTGGGGGCACGGGGACAGGGGCGATCCGGGGAGCTGTTTTTT	CASGLGARGQGRSGELFF
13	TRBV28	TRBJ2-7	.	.	TGTGCCAGCCTGGAAGGCAGGGTGGGGGAGCAGTACTTC	CASLEGRVGEQYF
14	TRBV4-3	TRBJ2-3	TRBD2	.	TGCGCCAGCAGCCTAGCGGGGGAGACAGATACGCAGTATTTT	CASSLAGETDTQYF
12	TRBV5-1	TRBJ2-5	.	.	TGCGCCAGCAAAGGACACGAAGAGACCCAGTACTTC	CASKGHEETQYF
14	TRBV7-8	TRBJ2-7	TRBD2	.	TGTGCCAGCAGCTGGGGAGGGAGTGCCTACGAGCAGTACTTC	CASSWGGSAYEQYF
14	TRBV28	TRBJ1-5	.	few	TGTGCCAGCAGTTTGGCCGCGGGGATTCAGCCCCAGCATTTT	CASSLAAGIQPQHF
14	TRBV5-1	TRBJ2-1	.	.	TGCGCCAGCAGCCCGGAGGCAGCCTACAATGAGCAGTTCTTC	CASSPEAAYNEQFF
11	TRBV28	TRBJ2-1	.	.	TGTGCCAGCAGCCTCCGGGTTGAGCAGTTCTTC	CASSLRVEQFF
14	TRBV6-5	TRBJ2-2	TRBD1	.	TGTGCCAGCAGTCGGGACAGGAACACCGGGGAGCTGTTTTTT	CASSRDRNTGELFF
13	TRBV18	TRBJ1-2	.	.	TGTGCCAGCCTAGGACAGTCCGTCTATGGCTACACCTTC	CASLGQSVYGYTF
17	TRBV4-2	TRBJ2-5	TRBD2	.	TGTGCCAGCAGCCAAGTTAGTAGCGGGGGCGGTTTGGAGACCCAGTACTTC	CASSQVSSGGGLETQYF
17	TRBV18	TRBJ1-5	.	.	TGTGCCAGCTCACCATTAGGAGGATATGGGAGCAATCAGCCCCAGCATTTT	CASSPLGGYGSNQPQHF
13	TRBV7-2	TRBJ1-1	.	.	TGTGCCAGCAGCTCGGCAGGGGTAGGTGGAGCTTTCTTT	CASSSAGVGGAFF
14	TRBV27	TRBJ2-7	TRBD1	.	TGTGCCAGCAGGCCGACAGGGCGGTCGGGTGAGCAGTACTTC	CASRPTGRSGEQYF
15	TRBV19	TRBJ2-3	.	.	TGTGCCAGTAGTTTCTGGACAGCTAGCACAGATACGCAGTATTTT	CASSFWTASTDTQYF
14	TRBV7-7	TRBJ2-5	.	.	TGTGCCAGCAGCATGACAGGCCTCCAAGAGACCCAGTACTTC	CASSMTGLQETQYF